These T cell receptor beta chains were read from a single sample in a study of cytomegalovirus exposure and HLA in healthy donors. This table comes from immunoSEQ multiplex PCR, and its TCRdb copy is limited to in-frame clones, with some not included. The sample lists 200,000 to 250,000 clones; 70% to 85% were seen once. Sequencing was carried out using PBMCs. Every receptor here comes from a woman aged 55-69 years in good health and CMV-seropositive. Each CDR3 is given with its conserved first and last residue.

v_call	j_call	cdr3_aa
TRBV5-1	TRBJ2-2	CASSGGQGGTGELFF
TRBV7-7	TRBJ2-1	CASSWGQGSYNEQFF
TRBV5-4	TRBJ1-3	CASSLGGRGGNTIYF
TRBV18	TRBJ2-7	CASSSGTRAYEQYF
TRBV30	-	CAWSATYEQYF
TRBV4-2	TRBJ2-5	CASSQGLAGGQETQYF
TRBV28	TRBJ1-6	CASSSNRDASPLHF
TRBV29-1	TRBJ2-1	CSVPAGGLSSYNEQFF
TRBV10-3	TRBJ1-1	CAIGGADRGLSEAFF
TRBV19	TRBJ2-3	CASSKQGFTDTQYF
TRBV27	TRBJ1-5	CASRPRTDSNQPQHF
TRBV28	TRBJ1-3	CASSSWTGRYGNTIYF
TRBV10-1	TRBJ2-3	CASSEQGTDTQYF
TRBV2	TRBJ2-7	CASRRENTPYEQYF
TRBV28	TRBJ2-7	CASKRLSGLLRYEQYF
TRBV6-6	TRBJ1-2	CASSYSEFGYGYTF
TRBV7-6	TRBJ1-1	CASSLEGGPMNTEAFF
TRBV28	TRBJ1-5	CASSLRGNSNQPQHF
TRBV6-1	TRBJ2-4	CASSETGTWSIQYF
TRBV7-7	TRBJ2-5	CASSLGGDGETQYF
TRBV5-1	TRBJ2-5	CASSLVPGEETQYF
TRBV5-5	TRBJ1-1	CASSLLPGSSAEAFF
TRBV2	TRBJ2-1	CASSVGPSVPNEQFF
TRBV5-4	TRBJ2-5	CASSPGGTSETQYF
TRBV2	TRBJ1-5	CASSGPGRDQPQHF
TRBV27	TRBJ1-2	CASNGGEGYTF
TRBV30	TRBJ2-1	CAWSRGLGNEQFF
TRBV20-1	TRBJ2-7	CSASFSYEQYF
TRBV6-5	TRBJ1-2	CASQGPSDGYTF
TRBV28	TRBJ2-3	CASRTGIDTQYF
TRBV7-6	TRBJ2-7	CASSPPRGKDSNEQYF
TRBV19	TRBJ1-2	CASSLGLSYGYTF
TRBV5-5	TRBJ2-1	CASSLEGLAGPAYNEQFF
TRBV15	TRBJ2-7	CATSQGAYEQYF
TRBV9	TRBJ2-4	CASSPPGGGIKNIQYF
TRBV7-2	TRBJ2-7	CASSLVEGTYEQYF
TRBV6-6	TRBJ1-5	CASSQGQINQPQHF
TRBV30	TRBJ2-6	CAWSTGFSGANVLTF
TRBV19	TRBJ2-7	CASRGRGSSEQYF
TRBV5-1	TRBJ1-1	CASSLTGGVDTEAFF
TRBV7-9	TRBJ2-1	CASSLTSGGIREQFF
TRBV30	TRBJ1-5	CAWSVWAQPQHF
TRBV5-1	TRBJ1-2	CASSLSQTQSYTF
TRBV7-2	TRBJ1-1	CASSLLQGDTEAFF
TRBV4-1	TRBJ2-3	CASSRSGAGLTDTQYF
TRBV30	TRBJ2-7	CAGQRGYEQYF
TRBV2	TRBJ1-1	CASGQGMNTEAFF
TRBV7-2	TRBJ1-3	CASSLGHGYSGNTIYF
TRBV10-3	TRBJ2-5	CATLSGTQETQYF
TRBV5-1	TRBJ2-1	CASSLDRASNEQFF